The 8 T cell receptor beta chains given below trace back to one sample, sequenced in a study of cytomegalovirus exposure and HLA in healthy donors. The PCR contained 60 Vbeta and 13 Jbeta primers. Repertoires were generated with immunoSEQ multiplex PCR, while TCRdb's copy carries only in-frame clones and drops some. There are approximately 150,000 clones in the sample; roughly 80% occur only once, and roughly 4% lies in the top ten. The sample taken for sequencing was PBMCs. These receptors were collected from a woman aged 40-49 years in good health and CMV-seropositive.

The rearrangement links TRBV4-1 to TRBJ2-3, with D perhaps matching TRBD1 (5 bases). V was cut by 1 base and J by 2 bases, with 13 bases left in between. Germline loops: CDR1 MGHRA, CDR2 YSYEKL. This CDR3 spans 16 amino acids. The CDR3 is CASSQARGANTDTQYF. Here the CDR3 DNA reads TGCGCCAGCAGCCAAGCCCGTGGGGCCAACACAGATACGCAGTATTTT.

CDR3 sequence (DNA): TGTGCCAGTACGGGTGCTAACTATGGCTACACCTTC. As protein: CASTGANYGYTF. The genes are TRBV19 and TRBJ1-2; D remains ambiguous. V lost 7 bases and J lost 0, with 6 bases in between. Germline V gene sequence: CDR1 LNHDA, CDR2 SQIVND (reference sequence). This CDR3 spans 12 amino acids.

This chain links TRBV5-1 with TRBJ2-1; tentatively, D is TRBD1 (6 bases). The CDR3 spans 13 residues. Germline V lookup: CDR1 SGHRS, CDR2 YFSETQ. V was trimmed by 6 bases and J by 5 bases, leaving 12 bases between them. Here the CDR3 DNA reads TGCGCCAGCAACAGGGATGTCGACAATGAGCAGTTCTTC. This codes for CASNRDVDNEQFF.

This clone came up a few times. The chain joins TRBV5-1 to TRBJ1-4; 8 bases map to TRBD1. Germline V gene data show CDR1 as SGHRS and CDR2 as YFSETQ. The CDR3 loop spans 15 amino acids. The V gene end was trimmed by 4 bases and the J gene end by 3 bases; junction bases not matched to a gene: 5. CDR3 in amino acids: CASSPGQGPNEKLFF. DNA of the CDR3: TGCGCCAGCAGCCCAGGACAGGGACCTAATGAAAAACTGTTTTTT.

This clone occurred once. This chain connects TRBV6-5 to TRBJ2-5; weak D call: TRBD2 (6 bases). The better agreement between TRBJ2-7 and the DNA end casts doubt on the J call. Germline V CDR1 and CDR2: MNHEY, SVGAGI. This CDR3 is 15 amino acids long. CDR3 protein: CASSYGTPRGYEQYF. In DNA, the CDR3 is TGTGCCAGCAGTTACGGTACCCCTCGGGGGTACGAGCAGTACTTC.

This chain connects TRBV29-1 to TRBJ2-1, with TRBD2 matching over 7 bases. V was clipped by 0 bases and J by 6 bases; unmatched bases: 8. The CDR3 consists of 15 residues. CDR1 SQVTM and CDR2 ANQGSEA come from the germline V gene. The CDR3, as DNA: TGCAGCGTTGAAGATCTTCGGGGGAGGGGCAATGAGCAGTTCTTC. It codes for CSVEDLRGRGNEQFF.

This chain joins TRBV19 and TRBJ2-2; TRBD2 aligns across 9 bases. The V gene end was trimmed by 0 bases and the J gene end by 5 bases; junction bases not matched to a gene: 4. CDR1 is LNHDA, CDR2 SQIVND, per germline (reference sequence). The CDR3 contains 16 residues. The CDR3 protein is CASSIDASGVTGELFF. The CDR3 DNA follows: TGTGCCAGTAGTATAGATGCTAGCGGGGTTACCGGGGAGCTGTTTTTT.

This chain links TRBV5-6 with TRBJ1-5, with D hard to call. Between the trimmed V and J ends, which lost 0 bases and 6 bases, there was a span of 7 bases. Germline CDR1 reads SGHDT; CDR2 reads YYEEEE. This CDR3 region has 13 residues. This CDR3 is CASSLGTAQPQHF. The CDR3 nucleotides read TGTGCCAGCAGCTTGGGTACAGCTCAGCCCCAGCATTTT.